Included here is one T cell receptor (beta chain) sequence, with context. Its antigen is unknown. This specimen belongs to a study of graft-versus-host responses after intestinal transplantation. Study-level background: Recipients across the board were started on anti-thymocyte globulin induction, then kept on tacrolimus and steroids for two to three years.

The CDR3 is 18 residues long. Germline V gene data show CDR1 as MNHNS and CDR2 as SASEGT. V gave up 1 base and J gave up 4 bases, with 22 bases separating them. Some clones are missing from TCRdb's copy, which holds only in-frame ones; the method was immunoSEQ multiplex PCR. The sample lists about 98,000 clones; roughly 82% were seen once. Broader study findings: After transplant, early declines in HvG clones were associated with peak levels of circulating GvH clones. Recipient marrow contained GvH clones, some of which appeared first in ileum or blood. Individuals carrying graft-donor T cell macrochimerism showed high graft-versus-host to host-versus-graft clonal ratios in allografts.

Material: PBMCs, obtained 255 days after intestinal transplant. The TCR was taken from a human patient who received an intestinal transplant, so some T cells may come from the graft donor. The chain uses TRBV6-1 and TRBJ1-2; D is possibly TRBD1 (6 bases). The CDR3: CASSEGRVGDIAGYGYTF. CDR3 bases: TGTGCCAGCAGTGAAGGCAGGGTCGGGGACATCGCGGGCTATGGCTACACCTTC.